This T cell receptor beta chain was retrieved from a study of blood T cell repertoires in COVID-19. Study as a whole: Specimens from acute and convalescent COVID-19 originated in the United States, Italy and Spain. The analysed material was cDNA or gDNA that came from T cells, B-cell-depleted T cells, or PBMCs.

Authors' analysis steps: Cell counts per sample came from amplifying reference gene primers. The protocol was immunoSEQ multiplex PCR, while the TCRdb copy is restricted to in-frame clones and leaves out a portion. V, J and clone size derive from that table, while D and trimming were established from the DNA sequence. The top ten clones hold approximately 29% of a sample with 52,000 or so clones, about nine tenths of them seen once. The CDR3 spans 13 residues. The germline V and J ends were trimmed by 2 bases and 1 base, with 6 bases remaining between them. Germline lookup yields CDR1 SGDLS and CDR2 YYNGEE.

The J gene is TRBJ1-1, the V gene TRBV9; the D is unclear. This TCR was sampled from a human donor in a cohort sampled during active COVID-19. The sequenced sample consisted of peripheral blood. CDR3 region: CASSVEQNTEAFF. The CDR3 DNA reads TGTGCCAGCAGCGTTGAACAGAACACTGAAGCTTTCTTT.